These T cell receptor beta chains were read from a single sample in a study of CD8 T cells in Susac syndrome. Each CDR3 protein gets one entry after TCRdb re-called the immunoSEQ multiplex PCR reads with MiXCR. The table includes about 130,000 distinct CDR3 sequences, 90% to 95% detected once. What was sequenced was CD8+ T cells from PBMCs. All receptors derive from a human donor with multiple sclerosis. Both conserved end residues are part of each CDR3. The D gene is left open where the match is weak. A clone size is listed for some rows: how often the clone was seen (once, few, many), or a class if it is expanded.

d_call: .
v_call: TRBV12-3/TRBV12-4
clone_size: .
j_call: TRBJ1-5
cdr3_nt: TGTGCCAGCAGTTTAAACGGGGCAGACAATCAGCCCCAGCATTTT
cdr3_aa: CASSLNGADNQPQHF

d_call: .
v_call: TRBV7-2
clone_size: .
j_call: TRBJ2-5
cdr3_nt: TGTGCCTCTAGGAGGGGGCTAGCGGGCATCCAAGAGACCCAGTACTTC
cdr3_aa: CASRRGLAGIQETQYF

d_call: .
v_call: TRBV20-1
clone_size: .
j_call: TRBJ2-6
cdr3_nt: TGCAGTGCTAGAGATCGGTCCTCTGGGGCCAACGTCCTGACTTTC
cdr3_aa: CSARDRSSGANVLTF

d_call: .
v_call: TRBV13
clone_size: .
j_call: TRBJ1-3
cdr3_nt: TGTGCCAGCAGCCCCGGACAGCACTCTGGAAACACCATATATTTT
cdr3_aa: CASSPGQHSGNTIYF

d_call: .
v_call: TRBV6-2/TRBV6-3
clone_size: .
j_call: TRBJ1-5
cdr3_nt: TGTGCCAGCGGATCTACAGGGAGCAATCAGCCCCAGCATTTT
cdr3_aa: CASGSTGSNQPQHF

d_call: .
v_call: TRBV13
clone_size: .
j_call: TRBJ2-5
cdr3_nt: TGTGCCAGCAGCTTCCGGGACGCGGGTGAGACCCAGTACTTC
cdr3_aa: CASSFRDAGETQYF

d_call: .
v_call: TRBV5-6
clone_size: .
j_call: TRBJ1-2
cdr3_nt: TGTGCCAGCAGCTTGGGGAATGAGGGGGGATTTAACTATGGCTACACCTTC
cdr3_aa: CASSLGNEGGFNYGYTF

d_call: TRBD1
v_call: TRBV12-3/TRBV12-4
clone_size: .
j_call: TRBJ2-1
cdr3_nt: TGTGCCAGCAGTTGGCCGGGACAGGGGTTTAATGAGCAGTTCTTC
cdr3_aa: CASSWPGQGFNEQFF

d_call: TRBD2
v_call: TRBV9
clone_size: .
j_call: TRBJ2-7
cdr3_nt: TGTGCCAGCAGCGTAGCGCCTAGCGGGAGGAGATCTTACGAGCAGTACTTC
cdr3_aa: CASSVAPSGRRSYEQYF

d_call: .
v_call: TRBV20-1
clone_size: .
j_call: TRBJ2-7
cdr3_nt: TGCAGTGCTAGCCCAGCCCATAGCTCCTACGAGCAGTACTTC
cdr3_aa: CSASPAHSSYEQYF

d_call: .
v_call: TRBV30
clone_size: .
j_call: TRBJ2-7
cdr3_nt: TGTGCCTGGGCAGCTTCACCTTCCTACGAGCAGTACTTC
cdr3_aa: CAWAASPSYEQYF

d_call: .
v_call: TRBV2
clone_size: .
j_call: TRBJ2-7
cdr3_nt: TGTGCCACCGGATCACCCTCTCACGAGCAGTACTTC
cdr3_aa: CATGSPSHEQYF

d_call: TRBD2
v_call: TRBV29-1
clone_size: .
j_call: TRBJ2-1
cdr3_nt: TGCAGCGTTGAAGAACCTAGCGGCAATGAGCAGTTCTTC
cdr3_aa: CSVEEPSGNEQFF

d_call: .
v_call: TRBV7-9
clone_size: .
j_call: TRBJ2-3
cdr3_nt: TGTGCCAGCAGCGGAGTCCGGACTTCCACAGATACGCAGTATTTT
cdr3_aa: CASSGVRTSTDTQYF

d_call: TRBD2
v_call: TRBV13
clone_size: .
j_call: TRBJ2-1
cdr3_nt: TGTGCCAGCAGCTCGGCGGGAGCGGGCGGATACAATGAGCAGTTCTTC
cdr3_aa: CASSSAGAGGYNEQFF

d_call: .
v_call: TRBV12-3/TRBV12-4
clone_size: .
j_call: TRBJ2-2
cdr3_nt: TGTGCCAGCAGTATACCCTCGTACACCGGGGAGCTGTTTTTT
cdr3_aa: CASSIPSYTGELFF

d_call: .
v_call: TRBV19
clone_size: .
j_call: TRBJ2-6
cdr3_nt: TGTGCCAGTACGAGCTCTGGGGCCAACGTCCTGACTTTC
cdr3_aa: CASTSSGANVLTF

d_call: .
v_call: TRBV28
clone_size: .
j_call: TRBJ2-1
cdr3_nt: TGTGCCAGCAGTTACAGGGGAGGAAATGAGCAGTTCTTC
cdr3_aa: CASSYRGGNEQFF

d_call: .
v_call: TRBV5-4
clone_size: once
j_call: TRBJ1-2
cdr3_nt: TGTGCCAGCAGCTACGCGACAGGCTCCCCCGGTCACTATGGCTACACCTTC
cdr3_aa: CASSYATGSPGHYGYTF

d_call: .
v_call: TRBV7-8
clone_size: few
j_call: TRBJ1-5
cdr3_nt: TGTGCCAGCAGCCCCGGGGGGGTAGGCAATCAGCCCCAGCATTTT
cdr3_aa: CASSPGGVGNQPQHF

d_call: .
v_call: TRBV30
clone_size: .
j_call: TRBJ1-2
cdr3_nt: TGTGCCTGGAGTGTACAGGGCGGCCATGGCTACACCTTC
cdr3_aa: CAWSVQGGHGYTF

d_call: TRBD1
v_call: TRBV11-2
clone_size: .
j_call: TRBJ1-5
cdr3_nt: TGTGCCAGCAGCTTAGAGGGACAGTACAATCAGCCCCAGCATTTT
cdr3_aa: CASSLEGQYNQPQHF

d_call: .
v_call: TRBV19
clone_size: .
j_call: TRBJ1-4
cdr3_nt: TGTGCCAGTAGTGTGGGTGCAACTAATGAAAAACTGTTTTTT
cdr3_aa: CASSVGATNEKLFF

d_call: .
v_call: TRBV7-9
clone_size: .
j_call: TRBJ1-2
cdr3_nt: TGTGCCAGCAGCCTGGGGGCAGGGACTAACTATGGCTACACCTTC
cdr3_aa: CASSLGAGTNYGYTF

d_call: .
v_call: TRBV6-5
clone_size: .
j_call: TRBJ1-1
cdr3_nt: TGTGCCTCCCAAAGCGGGGGTATTACTGAAGCTTTCTTT
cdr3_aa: CASQSGGITEAFF

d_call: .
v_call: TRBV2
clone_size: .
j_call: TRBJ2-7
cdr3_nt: TGTGCCAGCAGTGTAGGGGGATTCAACGAGCAGTACTTC
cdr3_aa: CASSVGGFNEQYF

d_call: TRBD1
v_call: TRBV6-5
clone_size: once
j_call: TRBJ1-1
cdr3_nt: TGTGCCAGCAGTTACGGGACAGAGAACACTGAAGCTTTCTTT
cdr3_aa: CASSYGTENTEAFF

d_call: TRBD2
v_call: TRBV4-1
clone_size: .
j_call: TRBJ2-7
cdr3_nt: TGCGCCAGCAGCCAAGATATAGCGGGAGGTACCTACGAGCAGTACTTC
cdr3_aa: CASSQDIAGGTYEQYF

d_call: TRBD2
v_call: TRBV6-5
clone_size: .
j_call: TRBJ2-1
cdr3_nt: TGTGCCAGCAGAGGACTAGCGGGGGGCAATGAGCAGTTCTTC
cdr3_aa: CASRGLAGGNEQFF

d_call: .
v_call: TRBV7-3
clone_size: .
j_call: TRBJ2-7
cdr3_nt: TGTGCCAGCAGCCGACTGGCTAACCACTACGAGCAGTACTTC
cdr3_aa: CASSRLANHYEQYF

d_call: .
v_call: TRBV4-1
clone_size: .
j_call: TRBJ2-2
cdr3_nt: TGCGCCAGCAGCCATGGGGGTAGTCCCGGGGAGCTGTTTTTT
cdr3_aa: CASSHGGSPGELFF

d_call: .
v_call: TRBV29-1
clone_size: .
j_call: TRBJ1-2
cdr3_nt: TGCAGCGTTGATACTGGGAAAACTAACTATGGCTACACCTTC
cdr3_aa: CSVDTGKTNYGYTF

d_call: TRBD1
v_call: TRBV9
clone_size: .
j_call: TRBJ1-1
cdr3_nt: TGTGCCAGCAGCGCGACAGGGACGGGGACTGAAGCTTTCTTT
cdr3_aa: CASSATGTGTEAFF

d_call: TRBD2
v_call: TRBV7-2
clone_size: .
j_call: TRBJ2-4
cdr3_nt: TGTGCCAGCCGACCGGGAGGGACACGGGGGAACATTCAGTACTTC
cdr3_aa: CASRPGGTRGNIQYF

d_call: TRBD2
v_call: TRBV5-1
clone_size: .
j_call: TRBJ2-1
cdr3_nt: TGCGCCAGCAGCCCCCCGACCTATAGCGGGAGCTCGAATGAGCAGTTCTTC
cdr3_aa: CASSPPTYSGSSNEQFF

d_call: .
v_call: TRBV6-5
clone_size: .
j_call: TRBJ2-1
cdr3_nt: TGTGCCAGCAGTTACTCGATTGTAAATGAGCAGTTCTTC
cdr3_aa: CASSYSIVNEQFF

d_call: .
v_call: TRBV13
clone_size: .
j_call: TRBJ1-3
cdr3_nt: TGTGCCAGCAGCTTAGGCCCGGTCTATGGAAACACCATATATTTT
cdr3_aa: CASSLGPVYGNTIYF

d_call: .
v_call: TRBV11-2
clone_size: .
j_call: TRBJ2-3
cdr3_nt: TGTGCCAGCAGCTTTCTTAACACAGATACGCAGTATTTT
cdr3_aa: CASSFLNTDTQYF

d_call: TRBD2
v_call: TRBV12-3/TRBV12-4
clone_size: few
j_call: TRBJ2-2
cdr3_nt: TGTGCCAGCAGTTCCCAGGGACTAGCGTACTTAACCGGGGAGCTGTTTTTT
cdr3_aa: CASSSQGLAYLTGELFF

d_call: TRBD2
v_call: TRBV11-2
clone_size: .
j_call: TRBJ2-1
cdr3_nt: TGTGCCAGCAGCGTGGGGACTAGTTGGAATGAGCAGTTCTTC
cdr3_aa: CASSVGTSWNEQFF

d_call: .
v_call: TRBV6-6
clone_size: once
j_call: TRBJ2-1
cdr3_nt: TGTGCCAGCAACCCGGTCGCGGGGCACAATGAGCAGTTCTTC
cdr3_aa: CASNPVAGHNEQFF

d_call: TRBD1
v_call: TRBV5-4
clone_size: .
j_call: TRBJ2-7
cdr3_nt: TGTGCCAGCGGGACAGGGGTCGAGCAGTACTTC
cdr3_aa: CASGTGVEQYF

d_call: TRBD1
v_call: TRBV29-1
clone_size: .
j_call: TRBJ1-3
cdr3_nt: TGCAGCGTCTGGACAGGGGGGCCCTCTGGAAACACCATATATTTT
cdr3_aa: CSVWTGGPSGNTIYF

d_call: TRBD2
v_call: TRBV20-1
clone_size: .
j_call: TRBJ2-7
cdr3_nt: TGCAGTGCCACGGGACTAGCGGGAGCGTATGGCGAGCAGTACTTC
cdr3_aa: CSATGLAGAYGEQYF